A selection of T cell receptor beta chains follows, all from one sample in a study of blood T cell repertoires in COVID-19. The repertoire was sequenced with immunoSEQ multiplex PCR; TCRdb's copy has only in-frame clones and lacks some. The table includes approximately 250,000 clones, around 85% detected once. Sequencing was performed on peripheral blood. The receptors shown here come from a woman in her fifties or sixties with active or convalescent COVID-19. Each CDR3 is given with its conserved first and last residue. The order of the fields is J gene, V gene, clone size, D gene, CDR3 DNA, CDR3 protein. The D gene is left open where the match is weak. Some rows mark clone size as missing; the rest say once, few, many or name a class of expanded clone.

J: TRBJ2-2
V: TRBV18
size: NA
D: NA
DNA: TGTGCCAGCTCCGTATCACCGGTATCCCAAACGAACACCGGGGAGCTGTTTTTT
CDR3: CASSVSPVSQTNTGELFF

J: TRBJ2-3
V: TRBV9
size: NA
D: NA
DNA: TGTGCCAGCAGCGTAGCGTCGGGAAGGGATACGCAGTATTTT
CDR3: CASSVASGRDTQYF

J: TRBJ2-1
V: TRBV3-1/TRBV3-2
size: NA
D: NA
DNA: TGTGCCAGCAGCCGCGATGGGGGCGGGAATGAGCAGTTCTTC
CDR3: CASSRDGGGNEQFF

J: TRBJ2-3
V: TRBV5-1
size: NA
D: NA
DNA: TGCGCCAGCAGCTTGGTCGACAGCAGCACAGATACGCAGTATTTT
CDR3: CASSLVDSSTDTQYF

J: TRBJ1-6
V: TRBV19
size: NA
D: NA
DNA: TGTGCCAGTAGTATCGACCGGACAAGCTATAATTCACCCCTCCACTTT
CDR3: CASSIDRTSYNSPLHF

J: TRBJ1-2
V: TRBV7-2
size: NA
D: NA
DNA: TGTGCCAGCAGCTTAGTTTGGGACACCAATAACTATGGCTACACCTTC
CDR3: CASSLVWDTNNYGYTF

J: TRBJ1-1
V: TRBV5-4
size: few
D: TRBD1
DNA: TGTGCCAGCAGCTTGGCCGGGACAGGGGTGGCTTTCTTT
CDR3: CASSLAGTGVAFF

J: TRBJ2-7
V: TRBV11-3
size: NA
D: TRBD1
DNA: TGTGCCAGCAGCTTAGGCGGACAGGGGATGGACGAGCAGTACTTC
CDR3: CASSLGGQGMDEQYF

J: TRBJ2-1
V: TRBV6-2/TRBV6-3
size: NA
D: NA
DNA: TGTGCCAGCAGTTCCCGGGACAACCACAATGAGCAGTTCTTC
CDR3: CASSSRDNHNEQFF

J: TRBJ2-7
V: TRBV3-1/TRBV3-2
size: NA
D: TRBD2
DNA: TGTGCCAGCAGCCAAGATATTAGCGGGAGGTCCTACGAGCAGTACTTC
CDR3: CASSQDISGRSYEQYF

J: TRBJ2-1
V: TRBV5-5
size: few
D: TRBD2
DNA: TGTGCCAGCAGCTTCTTAGCGGGGGGGGACGCCAATGAGCAGTTCTTC
CDR3: CASSFLAGGDANEQFF

J: TRBJ2-3
V: TRBV11-3
size: NA
D: TRBD2
DNA: TGTGCCAGCAGCTTAGACCTAGCGGGAGCCAACACAGATACGCAGTATTTT
CDR3: CASSLDLAGANTDTQYF

J: TRBJ1-6
V: TRBV4-1
size: NA
D: NA
DNA: TGCGCCAGCAGCCCACCCCTTTCTTACGAGCCCCTCCACTTT
CDR3: CASSPPLSYEPLHF

J: TRBJ1-1
V: TRBV11-1
size: NA
D: NA
DNA: TGTGCCAGCAGCTCCCAGGCGGGAAGGGACACTGAAGCTTTCTTT
CDR3: CASSSQAGRDTEAFF

J: TRBJ2-3
V: TRBV2
size: NA
D: TRBD2
DNA: TGTGCCAGCAGGACCGGGGGGGCAGATACGCAGTATTTT
CDR3: CASRTGGADTQYF

J: TRBJ2-3
V: TRBV4-1
size: NA
D: NA
DNA: TGCGCCAGCAGCCAACGACCTGGAGGTATCGGGACAAGGTACGCAGATACGCAGTATTTT
CDR3: CASSQRPGGIGTRYADTQYF

J: TRBJ2-3
V: TRBV19
size: NA
D: NA
DNA: TGTGCCAGTAGTATAAGGAAAAGAGCTAGCGAAGTAGATACGCAGTATTTT
CDR3: CASSIRKRASEVDTQYF

J: TRBJ2-1
V: TRBV24-1
size: NA
D: TRBD1
DNA: TGTGCCACCAGTGATTTGGGGACAGCCAATGAGCAGTTCTTC
CDR3: CATSDLGTANEQFF

J: TRBJ2-5
V: TRBV11-3
size: NA
D: TRBD2
DNA: TGTGCCAGCAGCTTGGGACTAGCGGGAGGAGAAGAGACCCAGTACTTC
CDR3: CASSLGLAGGEETQYF

J: TRBJ2-2
V: TRBV7-8
size: few
D: TRBD2
DNA: TGTGCCAGCAGCTTAAGGAGCGGGGGGGCCAGCACCGGGGAGCTGTTTTTT
CDR3: CASSLRSGGASTGELFF

J: TRBJ2-5
V: TRBV4-1
size: NA
D: NA
DNA: TGCGCCAGCAGCCCCGGACAGTCGCCAGAGACCCAGTACTTC
CDR3: CASSPGQSPETQYF

J: TRBJ2-7
V: TRBV7-6
size: NA
D: NA
DNA: TGTGCCAGCAGCTTTGAGGGGGGGGTTGGCGAGCAGTACTTC
CDR3: CASSFEGGVGEQYF

J: TRBJ2-3
V: TRBV5-1
size: NA
D: NA
DNA: TGCGCCAGCAGCTTCGGTTCCACAGATACGCAGTATTTT
CDR3: CASSFGSTDTQYF